The clone carrying this T cell receptor (beta chain) occurred once. Time point of the sample: cycle 4 day 1 (C4D1), after five to seven weeks of nivolumab. Every patient was affected by relapse after autologous stem cell transplantation, while exposure to brentuximab vedotin was not uniform. These data originate in a study of PD-1 blockade in classical Hodgkin lymphoma. The germline V and J ends were trimmed by 0 bases and 5 bases, with 14 bases remaining between them. The germline gives CDR1 LGHNA, CDR2 YSLEER. The CDR3 runs 16 residues. Libraries were prepared by immunoSEQ multiplex PCR; TCRdb keeps only in-frame clonotypes and omits some of them. The top ten clones hold around 19% of a sample with under 130,000 clones, roughly 89% of them seen once.

The sequence derives from a human donor with classical Hodgkin lymphoma. V is TRBV4-3 and J is TRBJ2-1; D gene ambiguous. Source: peripheral blood mononuclear cells (PBMCs), taken before the fourth cycle of nivolumab. CDR3 sequence reads: CASSQDVIGWDNEQFF. In nucleotides, the CDR3 is TGCGCCAGCAGCCAAGATGTGATAGGTTGGGACAATGAGCAGTTCTTC.